Included here is one T cell receptor beta chain sequence, with context. The assay was immunoSEQ multiplex PCR, and TCRdb's table has in-frame clones only and misses some. Among more than 110,000 clones listed, about 80% were seen once. This sample is drawn from a study of blood T cell repertoires in COVID-19. The CDR3 spans 15 residues. Germline CDR1 reads SEHNR; CDR2 reads FQNEAQ (reference sequence). Trimming removed 0 bases at V and 3 bases at J, with 12 bases between. Material for sequencing was peripheral blood. This TCR derives from a woman of 80 years or more in a cohort sampled during active or convalescent COVID-19. This chain joins TRBV7-9 and TRBJ2-7; a weak D match, TRBD2 (5 bases). CDR3 amino acids: CASSLASGNFYEQYF. As DNA, the CDR3 is TGTGCCAGCAGCTTAGCCTCCGGGAACTTCTACGAGCAGTACTTC.